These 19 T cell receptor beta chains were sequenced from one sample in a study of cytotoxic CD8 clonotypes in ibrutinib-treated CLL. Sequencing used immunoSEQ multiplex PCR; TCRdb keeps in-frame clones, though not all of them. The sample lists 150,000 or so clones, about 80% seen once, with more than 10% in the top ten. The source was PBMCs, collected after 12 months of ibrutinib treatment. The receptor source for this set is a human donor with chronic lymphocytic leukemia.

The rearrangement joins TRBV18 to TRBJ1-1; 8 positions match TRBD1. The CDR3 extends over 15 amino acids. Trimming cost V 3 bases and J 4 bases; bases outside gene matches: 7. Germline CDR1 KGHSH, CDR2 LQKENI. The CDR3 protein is CASSPGQVDGTEAFF. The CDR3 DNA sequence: TGTGCCAGCTCACCGGGACAGGTGGACGGCACTGAAGCTTTCTTT.

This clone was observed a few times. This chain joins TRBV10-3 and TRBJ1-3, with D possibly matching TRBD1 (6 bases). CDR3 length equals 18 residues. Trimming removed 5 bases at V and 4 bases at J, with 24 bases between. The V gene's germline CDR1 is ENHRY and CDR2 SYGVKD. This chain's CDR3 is CAISTPPGTSRIGNTIYF. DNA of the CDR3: TGTGCCATCAGTACCCCCCCCGGGACATCAAGAATCGGAAACACCATATATTTT.

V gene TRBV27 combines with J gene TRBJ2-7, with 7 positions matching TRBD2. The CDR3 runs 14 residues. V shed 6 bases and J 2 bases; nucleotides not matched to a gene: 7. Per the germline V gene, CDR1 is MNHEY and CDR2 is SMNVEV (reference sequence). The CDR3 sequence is CASSPGTTPYEQYF. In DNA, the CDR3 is TGTGCCAGCAGCCCTGGGACTACTCCCTACGAGCAGTACTTC.

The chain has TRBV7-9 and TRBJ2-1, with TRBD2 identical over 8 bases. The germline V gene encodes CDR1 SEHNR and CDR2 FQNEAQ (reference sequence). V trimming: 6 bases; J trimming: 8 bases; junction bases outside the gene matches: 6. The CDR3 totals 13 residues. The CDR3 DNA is TGTGCCAGCAGGCAGCGGGGGAGTGATGAGCAGTTCTTC. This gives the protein CASRQRGSDEQFF.

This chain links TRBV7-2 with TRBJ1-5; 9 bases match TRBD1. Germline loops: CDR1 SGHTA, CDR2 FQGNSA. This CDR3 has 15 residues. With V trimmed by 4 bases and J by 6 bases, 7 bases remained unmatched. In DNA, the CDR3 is TGTGCCAGCAGCTCACAGGGGGCTGGTATTCAGCCCCAGCATTTT. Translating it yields CASSSQGAGIQPQHF.

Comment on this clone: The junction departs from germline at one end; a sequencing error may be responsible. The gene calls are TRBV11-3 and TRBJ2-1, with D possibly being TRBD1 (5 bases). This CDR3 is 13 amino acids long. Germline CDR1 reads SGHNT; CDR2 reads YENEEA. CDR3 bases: TGTGCCAGCAGCTCTCGACAGTCCAATCAGCAGTTCTTC. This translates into CASSSRQSNQQFF.

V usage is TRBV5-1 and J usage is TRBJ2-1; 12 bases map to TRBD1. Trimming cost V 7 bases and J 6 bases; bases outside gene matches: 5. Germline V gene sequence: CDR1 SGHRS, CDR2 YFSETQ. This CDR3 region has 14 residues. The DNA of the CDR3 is TGCGCCAGCCGTGGGACAGGGGGCTTCAATGAGCAGTTCTTC. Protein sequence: CASRGTGGFNEQFF.

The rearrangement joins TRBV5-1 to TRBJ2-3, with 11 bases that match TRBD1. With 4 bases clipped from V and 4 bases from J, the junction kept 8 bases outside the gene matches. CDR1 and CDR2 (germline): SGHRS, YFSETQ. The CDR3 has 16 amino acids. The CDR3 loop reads CASSPLGTGGSDTQYF. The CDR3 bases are TGCGCCAGCAGCCCCCTGGGGACAGGGGGATCAGATACGCAGTATTTT.

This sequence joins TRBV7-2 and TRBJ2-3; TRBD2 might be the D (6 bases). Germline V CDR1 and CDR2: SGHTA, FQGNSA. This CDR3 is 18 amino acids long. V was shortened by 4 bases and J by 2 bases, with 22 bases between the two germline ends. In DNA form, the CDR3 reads TGTGCCAGCAGCTCCCCCCCCGAGACACCGGGAGTCACAGATACGCAGTATTTT. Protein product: CASSSPPETPGVTDTQYF.

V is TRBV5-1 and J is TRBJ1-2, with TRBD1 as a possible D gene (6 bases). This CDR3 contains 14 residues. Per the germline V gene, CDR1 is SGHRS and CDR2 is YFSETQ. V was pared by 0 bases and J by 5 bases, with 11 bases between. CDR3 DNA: TGCGCCAGCAGCTTGGGACAGGAGAGATATGGCTACACCTTC. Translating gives CASSLGQERYGYTF. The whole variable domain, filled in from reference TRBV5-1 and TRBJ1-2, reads KAGVTQTPRYLIKTRGQQVTLSCSPISGHRSVSWYQQTPGQGLQFLFEYFSETQRNKGNFPGRFSGRQFSNSRSEMNVSTLELGDSALYLCASSLGQERYGYTFGSGTRLTVV.

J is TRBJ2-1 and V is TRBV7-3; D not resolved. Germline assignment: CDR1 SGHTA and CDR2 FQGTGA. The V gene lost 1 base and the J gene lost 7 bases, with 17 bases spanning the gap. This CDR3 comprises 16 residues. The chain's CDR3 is CASSLIPRALGNEQFF. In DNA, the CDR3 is TGTGCCAGCAGCTTAATCCCTAGGGCCCTGGGGAATGAGCAGTTCTTC.

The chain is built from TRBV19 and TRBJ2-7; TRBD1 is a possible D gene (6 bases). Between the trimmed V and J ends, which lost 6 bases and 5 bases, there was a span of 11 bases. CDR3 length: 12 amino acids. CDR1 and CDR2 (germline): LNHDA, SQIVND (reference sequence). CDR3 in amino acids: CASSPDSHEQYF. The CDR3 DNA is TGTGCCAGTAGCCCGGACAGCCACGAGCAGTACTTC.

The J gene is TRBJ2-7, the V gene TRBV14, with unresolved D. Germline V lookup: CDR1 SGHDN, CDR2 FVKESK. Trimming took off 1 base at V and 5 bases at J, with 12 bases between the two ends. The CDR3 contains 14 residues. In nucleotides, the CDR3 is TGTGCCAGCAGCCAAGTGGCCAGTTCCCACGAGCAGTACTTC. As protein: CASSQVASSHEQYF. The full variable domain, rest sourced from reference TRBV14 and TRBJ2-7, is EAGVTQFPSHSVIEKGQTVTLRCDPISGHDNLYWYRRVMGKEIKFLLHFVKESKQDESGMPNNRFLAERTGGTYSTLKVQPAELEDSGVYFCASSQVASSHEQYFGPGTRLTVT.

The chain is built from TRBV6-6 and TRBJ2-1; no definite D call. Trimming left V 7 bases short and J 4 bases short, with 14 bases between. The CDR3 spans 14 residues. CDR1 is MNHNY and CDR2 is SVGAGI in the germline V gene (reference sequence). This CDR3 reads CASTFGRVYNEQFF. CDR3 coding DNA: TGTGCCAGCACCTTTGGTCGGGTATACAATGAGCAGTTCTTC.

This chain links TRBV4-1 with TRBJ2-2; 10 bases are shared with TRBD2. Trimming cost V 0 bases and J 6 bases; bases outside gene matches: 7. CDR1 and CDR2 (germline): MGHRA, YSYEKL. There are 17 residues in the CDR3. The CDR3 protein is CASSQDFPLAGAGELFF. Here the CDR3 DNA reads TGCGCCAGCAGCCAAGATTTCCCCCTAGCGGGAGCCGGGGAGCTGTTTTTT.

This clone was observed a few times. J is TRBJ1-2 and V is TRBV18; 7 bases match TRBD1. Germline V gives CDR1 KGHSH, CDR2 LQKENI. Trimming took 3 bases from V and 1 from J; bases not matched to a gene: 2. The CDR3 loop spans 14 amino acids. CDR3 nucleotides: TGTGCCAGCTCACCGGGACAGAGTAACTATGGCTACACCTTC. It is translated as CASSPGQSNYGYTF.

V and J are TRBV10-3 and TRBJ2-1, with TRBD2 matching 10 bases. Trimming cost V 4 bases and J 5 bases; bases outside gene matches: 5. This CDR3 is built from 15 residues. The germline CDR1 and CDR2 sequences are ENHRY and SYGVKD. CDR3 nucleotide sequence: TGTGCCATCAGTGGCGTAGCGGGAGGTCACAATGAGCAGTTCTTC. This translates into CAISGVAGGHNEQFF.

In DNA form, the CDR3 reads TGTGCCTGGCAGGGGTTAGATACGCAGTATTTT. Its translation: CAWQGLDTQYF. V usage is TRBV30 and J usage is TRBJ2-3, with D perhaps matching TRBD1 (6 bases). V gave up 5 bases and J gave up 5 bases, with 8 bases separating them. The CDR3 runs to 11 residues. Per germline, CDR1 GTSNPN and CDR2 SVGIG (reference sequence).

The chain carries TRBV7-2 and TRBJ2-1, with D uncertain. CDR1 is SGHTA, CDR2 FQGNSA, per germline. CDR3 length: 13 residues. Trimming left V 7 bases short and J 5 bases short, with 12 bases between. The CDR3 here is CASNVNINNEQFF. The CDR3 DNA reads TGTGCCAGCAACGTAAACATCAACAATGAGCAGTTCTTC.